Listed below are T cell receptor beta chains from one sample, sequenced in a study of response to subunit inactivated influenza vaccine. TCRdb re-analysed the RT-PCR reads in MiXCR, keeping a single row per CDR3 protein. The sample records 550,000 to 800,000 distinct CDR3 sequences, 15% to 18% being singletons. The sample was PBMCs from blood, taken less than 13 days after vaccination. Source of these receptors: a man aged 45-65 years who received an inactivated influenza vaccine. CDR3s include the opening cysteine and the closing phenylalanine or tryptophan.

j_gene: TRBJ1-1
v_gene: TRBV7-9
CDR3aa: CASSLDREAFF

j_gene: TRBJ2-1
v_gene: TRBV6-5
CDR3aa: CASSYRESSYNEQFF

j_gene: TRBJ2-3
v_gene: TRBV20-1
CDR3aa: CSVLDRGTDTQYF

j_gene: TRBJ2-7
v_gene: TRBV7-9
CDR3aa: CASSPTSGGAHEQYF

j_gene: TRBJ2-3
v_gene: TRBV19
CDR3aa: CASKTTGSDTQYF

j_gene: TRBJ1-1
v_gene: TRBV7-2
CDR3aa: CASSLVQFLPEAFF

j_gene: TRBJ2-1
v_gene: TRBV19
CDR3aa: CASSTPGQKSSYNEQFF

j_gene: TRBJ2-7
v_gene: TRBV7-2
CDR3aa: CASSFRGAGRFHEQYF

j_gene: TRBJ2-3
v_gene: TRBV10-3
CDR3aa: CAISDRLAGPDTQYF

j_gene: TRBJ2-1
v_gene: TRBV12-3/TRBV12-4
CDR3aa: CASSWTGGFYNEQFF

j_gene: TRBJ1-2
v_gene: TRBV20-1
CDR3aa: CSALPPPGYTF

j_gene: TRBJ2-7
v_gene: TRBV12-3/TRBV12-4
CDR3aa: CASSLRIEAGGHSYEQYF

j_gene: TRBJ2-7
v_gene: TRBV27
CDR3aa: CAASGGAHGEQYF

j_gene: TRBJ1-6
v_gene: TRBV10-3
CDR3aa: CAISGQGVRNSPLHF

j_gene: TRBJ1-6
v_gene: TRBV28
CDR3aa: CASRATYNSPLHF

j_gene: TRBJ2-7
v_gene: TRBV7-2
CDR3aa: CASSLAGTSGASEQYF

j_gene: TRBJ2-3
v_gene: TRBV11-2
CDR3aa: CASSLIFRSLVVTDTQYF

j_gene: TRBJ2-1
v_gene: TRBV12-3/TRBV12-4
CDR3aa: CASRNKNEQFF

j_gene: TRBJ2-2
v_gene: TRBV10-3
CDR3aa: CATSSGASTGELFF

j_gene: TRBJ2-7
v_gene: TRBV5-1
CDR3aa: CASSGRDSIYEQYF

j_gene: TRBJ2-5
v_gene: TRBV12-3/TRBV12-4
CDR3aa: CASSLAGDYLTGETQYF

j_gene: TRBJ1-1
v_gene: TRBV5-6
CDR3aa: CASSLTTGGNTEAFF

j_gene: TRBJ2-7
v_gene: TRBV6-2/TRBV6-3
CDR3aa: CASSYSMSYEQYF

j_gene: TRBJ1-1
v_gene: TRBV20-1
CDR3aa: CSAKVGENTEAFF

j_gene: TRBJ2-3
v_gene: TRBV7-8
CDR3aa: CASSSGTGGARTDTQYF

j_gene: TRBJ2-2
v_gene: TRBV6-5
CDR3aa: CASSYSYPYGELFF

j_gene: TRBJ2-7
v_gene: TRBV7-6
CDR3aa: CASSLVGLAEQYF

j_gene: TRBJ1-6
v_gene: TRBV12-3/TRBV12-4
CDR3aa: CASSLGGAFEPLHF

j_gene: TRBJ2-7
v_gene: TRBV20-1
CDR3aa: CSATGTGVSYEQYF

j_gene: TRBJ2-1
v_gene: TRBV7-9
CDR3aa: CASSLATGGDEQFF

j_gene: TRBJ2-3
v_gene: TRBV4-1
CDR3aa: CASSQVASGVADTQYF

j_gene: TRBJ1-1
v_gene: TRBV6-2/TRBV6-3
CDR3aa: CASSPGPVFNTEAFF

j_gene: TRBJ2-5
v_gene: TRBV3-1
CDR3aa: CASSAGTGEFQETQYF

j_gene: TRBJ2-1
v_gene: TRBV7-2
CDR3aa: CASSFMDEQFF

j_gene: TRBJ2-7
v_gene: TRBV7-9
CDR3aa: CASSLASGAYEQYF

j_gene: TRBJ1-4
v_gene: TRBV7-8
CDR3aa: CASSLGIMWTENEKLFF

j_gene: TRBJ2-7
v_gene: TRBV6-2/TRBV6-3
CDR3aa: CASRRLAGEGYEQYF

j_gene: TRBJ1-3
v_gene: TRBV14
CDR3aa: CASSRRQGYSGNTIYF

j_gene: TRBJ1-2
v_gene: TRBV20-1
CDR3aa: CSATLGQGGEYGYTF

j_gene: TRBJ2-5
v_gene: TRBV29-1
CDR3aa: CSVVRGMETQYF

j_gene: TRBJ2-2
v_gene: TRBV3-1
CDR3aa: CASSQEGLAGGGTGELFF

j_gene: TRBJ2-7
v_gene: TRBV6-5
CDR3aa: CASSWTSGSSYEQYF

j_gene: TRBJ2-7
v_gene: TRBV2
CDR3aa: CASALYEQYF

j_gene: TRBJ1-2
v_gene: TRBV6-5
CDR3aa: CASSYSRLGEDYGYTF

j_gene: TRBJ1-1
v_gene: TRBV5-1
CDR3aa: CASSLWKTGLEENTEAFF

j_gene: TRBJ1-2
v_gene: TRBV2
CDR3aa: CASSHQVEKPIRGYTF

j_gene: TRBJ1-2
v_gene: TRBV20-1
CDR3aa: CSATERGPNYGYTF